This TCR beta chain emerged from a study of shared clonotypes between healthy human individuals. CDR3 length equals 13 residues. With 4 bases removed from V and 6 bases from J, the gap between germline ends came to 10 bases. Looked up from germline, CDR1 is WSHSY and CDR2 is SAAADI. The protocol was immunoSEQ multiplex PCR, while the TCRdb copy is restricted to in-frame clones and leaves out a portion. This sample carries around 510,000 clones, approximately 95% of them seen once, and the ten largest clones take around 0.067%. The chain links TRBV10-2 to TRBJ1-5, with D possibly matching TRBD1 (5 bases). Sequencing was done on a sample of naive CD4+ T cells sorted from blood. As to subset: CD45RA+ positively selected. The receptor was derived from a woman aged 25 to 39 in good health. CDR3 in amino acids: CASSVAGTQPQHF. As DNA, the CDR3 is TGCGCCAGCAGTGTCGCAGGGACTCAGCCCCAGCATTTT.